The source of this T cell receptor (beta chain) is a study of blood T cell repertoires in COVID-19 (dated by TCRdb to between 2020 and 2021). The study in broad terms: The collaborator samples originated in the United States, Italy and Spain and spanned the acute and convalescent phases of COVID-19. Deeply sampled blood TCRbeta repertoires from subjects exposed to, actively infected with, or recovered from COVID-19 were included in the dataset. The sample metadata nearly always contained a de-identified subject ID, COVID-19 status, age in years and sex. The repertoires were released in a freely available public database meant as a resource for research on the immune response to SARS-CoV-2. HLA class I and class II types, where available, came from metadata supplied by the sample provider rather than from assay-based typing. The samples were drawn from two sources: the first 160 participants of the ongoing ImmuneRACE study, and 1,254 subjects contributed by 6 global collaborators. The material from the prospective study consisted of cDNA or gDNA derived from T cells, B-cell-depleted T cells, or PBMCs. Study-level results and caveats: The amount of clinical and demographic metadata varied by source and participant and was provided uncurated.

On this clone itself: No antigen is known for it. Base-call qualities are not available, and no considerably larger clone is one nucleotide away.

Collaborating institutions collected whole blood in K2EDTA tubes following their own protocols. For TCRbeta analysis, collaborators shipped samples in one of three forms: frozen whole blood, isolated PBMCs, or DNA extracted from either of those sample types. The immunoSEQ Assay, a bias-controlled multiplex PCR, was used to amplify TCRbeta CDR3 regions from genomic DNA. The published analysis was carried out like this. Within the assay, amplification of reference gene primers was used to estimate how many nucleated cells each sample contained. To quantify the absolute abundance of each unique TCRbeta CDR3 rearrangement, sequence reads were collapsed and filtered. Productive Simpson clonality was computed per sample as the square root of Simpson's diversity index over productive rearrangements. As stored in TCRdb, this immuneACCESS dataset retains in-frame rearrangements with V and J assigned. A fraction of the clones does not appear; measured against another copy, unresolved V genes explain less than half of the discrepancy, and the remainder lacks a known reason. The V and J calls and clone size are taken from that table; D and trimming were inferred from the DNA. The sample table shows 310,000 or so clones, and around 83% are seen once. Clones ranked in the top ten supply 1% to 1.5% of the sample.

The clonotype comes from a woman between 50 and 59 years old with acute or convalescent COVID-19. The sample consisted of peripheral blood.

The CDR3 reads CASSSSGGWETQYF. The nucleotides are TGTGCCAGTAGTTCTAGCGGGGGGTGGGAGACCCAGTACTTC. This chain is built from TRBV19 and TRBJ2-5; 11 bases in the middle match TRBD2. Trimmed from V: 5 bases; trimmed from J: 5 bases; junction bases lacking a gene match: 4. CDR1 LNHDA and CDR2 SQIVND are derived from the germline V gene (reference sequence). From cysteine to phenylalanine, the CDR3 is 14 amino acids long. Of all the DNA, just the CDR3 is kept, 42 bases in frame from base 1.